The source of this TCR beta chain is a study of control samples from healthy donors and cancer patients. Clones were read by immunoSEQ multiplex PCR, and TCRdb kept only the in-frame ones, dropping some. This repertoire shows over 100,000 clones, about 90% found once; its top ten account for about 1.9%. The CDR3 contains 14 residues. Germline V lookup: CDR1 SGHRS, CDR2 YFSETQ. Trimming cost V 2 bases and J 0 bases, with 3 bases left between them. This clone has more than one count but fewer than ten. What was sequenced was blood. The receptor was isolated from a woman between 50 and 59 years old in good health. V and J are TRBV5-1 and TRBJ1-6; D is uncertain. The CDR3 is CASSLSSYNSPLHF. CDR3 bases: TGCGCCAGCAGCTTAAGCTCCTATAATTCACCCCTCCACTTT.